The T cell receptor beta chain described here comes from a study of T-cell memory formation after mild COVID-19. Study background: The two donors had largely donor-specific TCR clusters.

Study results and limitations: Some SARS-CoV-2-responding clones were already detected in memory before infection. Researchers could not confirm that second-wave clones peaking on day 37 targeted SARS-CoV-2.

Germline-derived CDR1 and CDR2 are DFQATT and SNEGSKA (reference sequence). V dropped 4 bases and J dropped 2 bases, with 16 bases sitting between them. This CDR3 has 15 amino acids. This clonotype was counted a few times. What it recognizes is unknown. Barcoded TCR alpha and TCR beta cDNA libraries with UMIs came from 5'RACE using constant-segment primers. Via MiXCR, TCRdb re-called the 5' RACE reads, giving one row per CDR3 protein. The profile shows some 350,000 distinct CDR3 sequences, approximately 15% of them singletons. The receptor comes from a man aged 18 to 30 who had mild COVID-19 (a few samples of this study predate the infection). Cell type and time point are not known. The sequencing input was PBMCs or a T cell subset sorted from them (not recorded which). The V and J genes are TRBV20-1 and TRBJ2-3; a possible D gene is TRBD2 (5 bases). The CDR3 coding sequence is TGCAGTGCTAACCCCCCGCGGGTCAACACAGATACGCAGTATTTT. It yields the protein CSANPPRVNTDTQYF.